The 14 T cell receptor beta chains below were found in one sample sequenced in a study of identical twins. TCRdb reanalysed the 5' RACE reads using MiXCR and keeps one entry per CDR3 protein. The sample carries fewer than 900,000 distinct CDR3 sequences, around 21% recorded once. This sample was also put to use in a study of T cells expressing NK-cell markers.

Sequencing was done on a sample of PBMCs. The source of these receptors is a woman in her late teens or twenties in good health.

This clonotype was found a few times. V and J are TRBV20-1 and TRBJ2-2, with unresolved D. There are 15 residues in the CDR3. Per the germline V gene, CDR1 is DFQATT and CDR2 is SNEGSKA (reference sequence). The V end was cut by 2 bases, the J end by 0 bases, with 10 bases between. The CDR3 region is CSARPADPNTGELFF. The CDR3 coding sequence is TGCAGTGCTAGACCTGCCGACCCGAACACCGGGGAGCTGTTTTTT.

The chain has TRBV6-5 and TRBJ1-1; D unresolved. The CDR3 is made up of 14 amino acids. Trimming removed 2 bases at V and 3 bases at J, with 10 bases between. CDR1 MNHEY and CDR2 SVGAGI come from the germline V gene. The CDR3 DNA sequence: TGTGCCAGCAGTTACACAGTCCACCACACTGAAGCTTTCTTT. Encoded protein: CASSYTVHHTEAFF.

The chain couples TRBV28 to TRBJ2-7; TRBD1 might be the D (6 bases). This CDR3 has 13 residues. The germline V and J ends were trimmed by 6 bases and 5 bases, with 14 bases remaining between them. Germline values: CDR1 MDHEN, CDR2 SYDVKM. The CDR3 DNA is TGTGCCAGCAGCCCTACAGGGTCAGACGAGCAGTACTTC. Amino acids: CASSPTGSDEQYF. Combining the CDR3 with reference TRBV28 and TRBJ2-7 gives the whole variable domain DVKVTQSSRYLVKRTGEKVFLECVQDMDHENMFWYRQDPGLGLRLIYFSYDVKMKEKGDIPEGYSVSREKKERFSLILESASTNQTSMYLCASSPTGSDEQYFGPGTRLTVT.

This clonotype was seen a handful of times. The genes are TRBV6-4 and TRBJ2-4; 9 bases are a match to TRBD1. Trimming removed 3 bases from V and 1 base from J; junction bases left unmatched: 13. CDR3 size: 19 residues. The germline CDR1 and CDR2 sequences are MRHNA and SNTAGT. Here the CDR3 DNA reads TGTGCCAGCAGTGATTCTAGGTGGGGACAGGGTACGGCCAAAAACATTCAGTACTTC. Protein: CASSDSRWGQGTAKNIQYF.

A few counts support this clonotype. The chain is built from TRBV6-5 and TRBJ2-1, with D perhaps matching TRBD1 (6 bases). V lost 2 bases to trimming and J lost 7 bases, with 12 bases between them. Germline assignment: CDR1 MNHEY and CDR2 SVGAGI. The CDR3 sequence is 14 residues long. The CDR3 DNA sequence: TGTGCCAGCAGTTACGGGGCAGGGGATAATGAGCAGTTCTTC. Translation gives CASSYGAGDNEQFF.

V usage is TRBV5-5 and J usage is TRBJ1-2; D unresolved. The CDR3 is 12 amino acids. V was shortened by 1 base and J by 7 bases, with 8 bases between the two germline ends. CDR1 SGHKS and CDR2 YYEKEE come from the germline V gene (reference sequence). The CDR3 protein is CASSLPEFGYTF. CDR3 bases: TGTGCCAGCAGCTTGCCGGAGTTTGGCTACACCTTC.

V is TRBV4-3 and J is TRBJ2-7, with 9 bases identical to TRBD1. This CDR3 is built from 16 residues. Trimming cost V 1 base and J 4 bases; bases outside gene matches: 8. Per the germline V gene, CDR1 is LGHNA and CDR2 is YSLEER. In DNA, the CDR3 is TGCGCCAGCAGCCAAGCCGGGACAGGGTTGGTTTACGAGCAGTACTTC. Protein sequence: CASSQAGTGLVYEQYF.

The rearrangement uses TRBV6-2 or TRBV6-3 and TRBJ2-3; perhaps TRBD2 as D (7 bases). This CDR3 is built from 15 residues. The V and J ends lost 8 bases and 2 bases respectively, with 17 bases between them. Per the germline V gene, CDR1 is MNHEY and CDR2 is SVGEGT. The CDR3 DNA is TGTGCCAGCTCGGGTACGGGGGGCTACACAGATACGCAGTATTTT. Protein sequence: CASSGTGGYTDTQYF.

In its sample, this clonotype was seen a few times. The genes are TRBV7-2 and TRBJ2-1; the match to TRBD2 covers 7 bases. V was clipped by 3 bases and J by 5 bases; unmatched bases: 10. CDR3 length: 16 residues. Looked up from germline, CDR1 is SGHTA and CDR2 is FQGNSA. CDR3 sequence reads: CASSFPSGTNDNEQFF. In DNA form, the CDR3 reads TGTGCCAGCAGCTTCCCATCCGGGACTAACGACAATGAGCAGTTCTTC.

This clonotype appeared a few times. The CDR3 coding sequence is TGTGCCAGCAGCCCCTGGGGAGGAAGCGGGGGTAGCTCCTACAATGAGCAGTTCTTC. It codes for CASSPWGGSGGSSYNEQFF. This chain links TRBV11-1 with TRBJ2-1; the match to TRBD2 covers 8 bases. J was trimmed by 0 bases and V by 5 bases; bases with no gene match: 15. CDR3 length: 19 amino acids. CDR1 and CDR2 (germline): SGHAT, FQDESV (reference sequence).

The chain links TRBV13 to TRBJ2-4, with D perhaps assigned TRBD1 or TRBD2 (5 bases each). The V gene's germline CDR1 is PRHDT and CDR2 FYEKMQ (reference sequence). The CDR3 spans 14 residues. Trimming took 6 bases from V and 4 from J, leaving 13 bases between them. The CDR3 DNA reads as TGTGCCAGCAGTCCCGGGACGGCAAAAAACATTCAGTACTTC. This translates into CASSPGTAKNIQYF.

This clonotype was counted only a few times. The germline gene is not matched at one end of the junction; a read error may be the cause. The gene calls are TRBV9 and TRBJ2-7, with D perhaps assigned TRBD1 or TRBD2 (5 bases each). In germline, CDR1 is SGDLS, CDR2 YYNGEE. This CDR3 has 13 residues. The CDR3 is CASSVAGTDFLHF. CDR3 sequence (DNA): TGTGCCAGCAGCGTAGCTGGGACCGATTTTTTGCACTTC.

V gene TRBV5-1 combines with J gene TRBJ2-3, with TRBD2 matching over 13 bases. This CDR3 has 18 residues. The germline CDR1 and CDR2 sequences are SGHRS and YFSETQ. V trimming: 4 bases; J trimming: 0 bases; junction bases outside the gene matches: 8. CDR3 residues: CASSGGLAGTTSTDTQYF. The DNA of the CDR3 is TGCGCCAGCAGCGGGGGACTAGCGGGGACAACTAGCACAGATACGCAGTATTTT.

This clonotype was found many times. The CDR3 reads CSARLTLGGLGNEQFF. CDR3 nucleotides: TGCAGTGCTAGGCTCACACTAGGGGGACTGGGCAATGAGCAGTTCTTC. The rearrangement uses TRBV20-1 and TRBJ2-1; D possibly uses TRBD1 or TRBD2 (6 bases each). Germline CDR1 DFQATT, CDR2 SNEGSKA (reference sequence). This CDR3 has 16 amino acids. Trimming shortened V by 3 bases and J by 6 bases, and 21 bases separated the two germline ends.